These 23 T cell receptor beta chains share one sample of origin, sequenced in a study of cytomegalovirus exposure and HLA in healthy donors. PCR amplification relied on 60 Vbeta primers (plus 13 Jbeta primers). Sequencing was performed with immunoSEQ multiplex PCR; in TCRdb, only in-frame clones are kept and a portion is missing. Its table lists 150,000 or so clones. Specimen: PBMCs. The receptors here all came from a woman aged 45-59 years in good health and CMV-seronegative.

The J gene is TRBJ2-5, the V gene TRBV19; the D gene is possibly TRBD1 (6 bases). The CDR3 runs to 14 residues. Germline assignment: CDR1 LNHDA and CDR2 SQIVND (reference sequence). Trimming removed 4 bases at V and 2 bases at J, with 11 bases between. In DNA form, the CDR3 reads TGTGCCAGTAGTAACCCTGGACAGCAAGAGACCCAGTACTTC. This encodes CASSNPGQQETQYF.

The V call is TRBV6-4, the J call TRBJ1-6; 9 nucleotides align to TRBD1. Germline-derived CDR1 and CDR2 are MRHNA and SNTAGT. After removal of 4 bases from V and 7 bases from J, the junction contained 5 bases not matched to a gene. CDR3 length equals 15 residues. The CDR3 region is CASSASGQGNSPLHF. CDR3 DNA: TGTGCCAGCAGTGCCTCAGGACAGGGGAATTCACCCCTCCACTTT.

The CDR3 bases are TGTGCCAGCAGGGCGGCGAGCGGGAACACTGAAGCTTTCTTT. It is translated as CASRAASGNTEAFF. V usage is TRBV6-5 and J usage is TRBJ1-1; D remains ambiguous. V lost 6 bases and J lost 1, with 12 bases in between. The CDR3 runs to 14 residues. Germline V gene data show CDR1 as MNHEY and CDR2 as SVGAGI.

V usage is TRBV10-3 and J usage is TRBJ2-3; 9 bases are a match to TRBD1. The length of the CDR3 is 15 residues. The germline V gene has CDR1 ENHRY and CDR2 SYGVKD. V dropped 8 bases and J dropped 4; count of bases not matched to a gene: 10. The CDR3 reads CAIGPGQGDPDTQYF. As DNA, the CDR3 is TGTGCCATCGGACCGGGACAGGGCGATCCAGATACGCAGTATTTT.

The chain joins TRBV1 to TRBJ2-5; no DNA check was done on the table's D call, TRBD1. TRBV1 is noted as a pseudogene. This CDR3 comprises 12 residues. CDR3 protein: CTSSQEAETQYF. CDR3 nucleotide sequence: TGCACCAGCAGCCAAGAGGCCGAGACCCAGTACTTC.

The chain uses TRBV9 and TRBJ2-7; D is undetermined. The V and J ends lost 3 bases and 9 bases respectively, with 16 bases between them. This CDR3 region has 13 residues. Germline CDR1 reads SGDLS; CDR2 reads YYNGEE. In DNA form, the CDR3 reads TGTGCCAGCAGCGCCTTACTCCGCGGCGGGCAGTACTTC. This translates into CASSALLRGGQYF.

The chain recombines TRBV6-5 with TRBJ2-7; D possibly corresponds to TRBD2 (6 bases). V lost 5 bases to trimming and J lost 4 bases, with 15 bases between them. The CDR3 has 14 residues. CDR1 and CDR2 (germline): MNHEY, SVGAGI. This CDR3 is CASSRTGLLYEQYF. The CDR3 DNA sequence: TGTGCCAGCAGTCGAACTGGACTATTGTACGAGCAGTACTTC.

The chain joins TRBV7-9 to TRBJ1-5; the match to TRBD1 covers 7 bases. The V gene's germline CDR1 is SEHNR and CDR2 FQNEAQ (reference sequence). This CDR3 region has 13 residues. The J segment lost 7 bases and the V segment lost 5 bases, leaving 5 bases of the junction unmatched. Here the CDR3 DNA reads TGTGCCAGCAGCAGGGGGCAGGAGCAGCCCCAGCATTTT. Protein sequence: CASSRGQEQPQHF.

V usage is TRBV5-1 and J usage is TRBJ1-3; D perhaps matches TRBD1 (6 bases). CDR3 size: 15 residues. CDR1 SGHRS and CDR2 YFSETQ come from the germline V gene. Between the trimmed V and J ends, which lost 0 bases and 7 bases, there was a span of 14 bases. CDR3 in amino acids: CASSLEGQSVNTIYF. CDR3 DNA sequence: TGCGCCAGCAGCTTGGAGGGACAAAGTGTTAACACCATATATTTT. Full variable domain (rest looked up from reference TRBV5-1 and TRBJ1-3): KAGVTQTPRYLIKTRGQQVTLSCSPISGHRSVSWYQQTPGQGLQFLFEYFSETQRNKGNFPGRFSGRQFSNSRSEMNVSTLELGDSALYLCASSLEGQSVNTIYFGEGSWLTVV.

The CDR3 sequence is CASSPGTGEYGYTF. The CDR3 DNA follows: TGTGCCAGCTCACCAGGGACAGGGGAATATGGCTACACCTTC. This chain uses TRBV18 with TRBJ1-2; 10 positions match TRBD1. The J segment lost 5 bases and the V segment lost 2 bases, leaving 2 bases of the junction unmatched. The germline V gene has CDR1 KGHSH and CDR2 LQKENI. CDR3 length: 14 amino acids. Supplemented by reference TRBV18 and TRBJ1-2, the full variable domain reads NAGVMQNPRHLVRRRGQEARLRCSPMKGHSHVYWYRQLPEEGLKFMVYLQKENIIDESGMPKERFSAEFPKEGPSILRIQQVVRGDSAAYFCASSPGTGEYGYTFGSGTRLTVV.

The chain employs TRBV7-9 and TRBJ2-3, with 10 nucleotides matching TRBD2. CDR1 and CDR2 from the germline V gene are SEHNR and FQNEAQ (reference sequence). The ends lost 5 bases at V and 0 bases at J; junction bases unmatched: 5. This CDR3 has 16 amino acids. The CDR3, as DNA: TGTGCCAGCAGCCTTAGCGGGGGGACAAGCACAGATACGCAGTATTTT. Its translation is CASSLSGGTSTDTQYF. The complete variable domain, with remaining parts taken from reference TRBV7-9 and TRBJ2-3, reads DTGVSQNPRHKITKRGQNVTFRCDPISEHNRLYWYRQTLGQGPEFLTYFQNEAQLEKSRLLSDRFSAERPKGSFSTLEIQRTEQGDSAMYLCASSLSGGTSTDTQYFGPGTRLTVL.

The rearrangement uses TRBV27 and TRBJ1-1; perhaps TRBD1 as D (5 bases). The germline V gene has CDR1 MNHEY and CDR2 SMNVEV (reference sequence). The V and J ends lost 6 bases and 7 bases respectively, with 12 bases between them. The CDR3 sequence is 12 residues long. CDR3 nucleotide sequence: TGTGCCAGCAGCGCCCAAGGGGTTGAAGCTTTCTTT. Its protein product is CASSAQGVEAFF.

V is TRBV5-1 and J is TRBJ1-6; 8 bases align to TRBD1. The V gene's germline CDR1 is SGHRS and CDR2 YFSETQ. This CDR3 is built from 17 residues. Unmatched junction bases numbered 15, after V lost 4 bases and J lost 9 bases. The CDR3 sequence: CASSPRAQGGSPSPLHF. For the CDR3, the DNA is TGCGCCAGCAGCCCAAGGGCACAGGGGGGGTCCCCTTCACCCCTCCACTTT.

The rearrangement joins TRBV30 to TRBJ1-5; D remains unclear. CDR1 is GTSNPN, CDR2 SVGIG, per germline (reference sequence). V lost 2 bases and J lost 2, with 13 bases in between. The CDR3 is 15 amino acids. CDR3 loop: CAWSLDGRGNQPQHF. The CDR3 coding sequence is TGTGCCTGGAGTTTGGACGGGAGGGGCAATCAGCCCCAGCATTTT.

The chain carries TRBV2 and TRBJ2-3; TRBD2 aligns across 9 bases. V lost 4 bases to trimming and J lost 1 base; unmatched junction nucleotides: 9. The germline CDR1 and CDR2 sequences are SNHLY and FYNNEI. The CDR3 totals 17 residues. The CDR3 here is CASSGRGAGGGTDTQYF. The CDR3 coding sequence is TGTGCCAGCAGTGGAAGGGGCGCGGGAGGGGGCACAGATACGCAGTATTTT.

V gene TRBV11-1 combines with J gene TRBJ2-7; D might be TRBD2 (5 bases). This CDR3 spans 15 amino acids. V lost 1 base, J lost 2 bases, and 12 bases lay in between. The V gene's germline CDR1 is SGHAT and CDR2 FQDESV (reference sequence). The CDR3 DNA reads TGTGCCAGCAGCTTAGGAGGGTCCCTCCCCTACGAGCAGTACTTC. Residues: CASSLGGSLPYEQYF.

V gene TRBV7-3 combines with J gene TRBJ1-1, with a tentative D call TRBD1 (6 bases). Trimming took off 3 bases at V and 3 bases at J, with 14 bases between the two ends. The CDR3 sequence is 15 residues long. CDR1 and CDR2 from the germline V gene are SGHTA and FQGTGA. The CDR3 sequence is CASSLLGAGDTEAFF. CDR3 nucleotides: TGTGCCAGCAGCTTGTTGGGGGCTGGGGACACTGAAGCTTTCTTT.

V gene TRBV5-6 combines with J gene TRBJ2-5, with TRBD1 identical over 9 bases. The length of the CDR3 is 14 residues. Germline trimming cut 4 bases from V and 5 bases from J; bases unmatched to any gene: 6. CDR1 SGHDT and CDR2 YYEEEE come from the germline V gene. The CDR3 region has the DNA TGTGCCAGCAGCCTGGGACAGGGTGGGGAGACCCAGTACTTC. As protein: CASSLGQGGETQYF.

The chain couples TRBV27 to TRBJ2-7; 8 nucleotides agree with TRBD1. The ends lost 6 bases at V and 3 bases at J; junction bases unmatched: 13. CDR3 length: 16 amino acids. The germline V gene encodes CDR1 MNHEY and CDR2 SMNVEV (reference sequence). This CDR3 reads CASSLPGGPNYYEQYF. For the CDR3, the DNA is TGTGCCAGCAGCCTGCCAGGGGGCCCCAATTACTACGAGCAGTACTTC.

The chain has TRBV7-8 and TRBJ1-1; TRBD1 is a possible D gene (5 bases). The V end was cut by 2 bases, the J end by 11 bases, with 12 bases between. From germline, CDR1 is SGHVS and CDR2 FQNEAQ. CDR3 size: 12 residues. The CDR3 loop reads CASSLPGFGAFF. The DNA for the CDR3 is TGTGCCAGCAGCTTACCAGGGTTCGGGGCTTTCTTT.

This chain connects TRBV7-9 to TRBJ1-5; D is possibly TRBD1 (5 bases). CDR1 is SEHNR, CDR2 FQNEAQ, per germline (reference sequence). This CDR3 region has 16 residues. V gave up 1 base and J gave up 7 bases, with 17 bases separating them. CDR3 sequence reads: CASSLGAGGVGQPQHF. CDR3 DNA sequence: TGTGCCAGCAGCTTAGGAGCCGGGGGGGTCGGACAGCCCCAGCATTTT.

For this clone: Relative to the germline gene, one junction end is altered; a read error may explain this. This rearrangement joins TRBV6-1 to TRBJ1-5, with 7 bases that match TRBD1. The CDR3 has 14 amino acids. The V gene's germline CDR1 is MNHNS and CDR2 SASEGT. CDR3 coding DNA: TGTGCCAGCAGTGAAGCAGGGGGCAAGCAGCCCCAGCATTTT. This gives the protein CASSEAGGKQPQHF.

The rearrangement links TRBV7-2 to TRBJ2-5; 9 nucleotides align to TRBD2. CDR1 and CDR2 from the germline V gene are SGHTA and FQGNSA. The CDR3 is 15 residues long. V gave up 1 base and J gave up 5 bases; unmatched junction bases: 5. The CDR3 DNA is TGTGCCAGCAGCTTAGATAGCGGGAGTTTGGAGACCCAGTACTTC. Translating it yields CASSLDSGSLETQYF.